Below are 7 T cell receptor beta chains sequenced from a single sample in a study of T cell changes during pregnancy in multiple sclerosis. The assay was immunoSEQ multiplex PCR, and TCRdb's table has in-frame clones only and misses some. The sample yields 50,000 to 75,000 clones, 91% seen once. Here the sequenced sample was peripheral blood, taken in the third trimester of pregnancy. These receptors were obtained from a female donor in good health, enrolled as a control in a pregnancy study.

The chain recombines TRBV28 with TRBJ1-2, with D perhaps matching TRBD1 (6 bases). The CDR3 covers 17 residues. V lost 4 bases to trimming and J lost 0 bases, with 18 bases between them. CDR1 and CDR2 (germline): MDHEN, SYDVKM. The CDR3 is CASSWGGYGPSNYGYTF. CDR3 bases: TGTGCCAGCAGTTGGGGGGGCTACGGACCTTCTAACTATGGCTACACCTTC.

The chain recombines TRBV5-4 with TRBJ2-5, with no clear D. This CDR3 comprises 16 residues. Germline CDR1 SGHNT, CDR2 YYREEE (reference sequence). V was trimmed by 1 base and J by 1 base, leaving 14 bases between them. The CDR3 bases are TGTGCCAGCAGCTTGACTCACTCGACGGGCCAAGAGACCCAGTACTTC. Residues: CASSLTHSTGQETQYF. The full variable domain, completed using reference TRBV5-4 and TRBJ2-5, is ETGVTQSPTHLIKTRGQQVTLRCSSQSGHNTVSWYQQALGQGPQFIFQYYREEENGRGNFPPRFSGLQFPNYSSELNVNALELDDSALYLCASSLTHSTGQETQYFGPGTRLLVL.

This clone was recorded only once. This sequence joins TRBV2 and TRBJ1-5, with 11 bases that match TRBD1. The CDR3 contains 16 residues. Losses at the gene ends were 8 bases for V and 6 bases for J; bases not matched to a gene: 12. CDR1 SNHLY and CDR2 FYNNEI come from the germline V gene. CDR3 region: CASGDRGMVGTQPQHF. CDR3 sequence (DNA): TGTGCCAGCGGGGACAGGGGGATGGTGGGCACTCAGCCCCAGCATTTT.

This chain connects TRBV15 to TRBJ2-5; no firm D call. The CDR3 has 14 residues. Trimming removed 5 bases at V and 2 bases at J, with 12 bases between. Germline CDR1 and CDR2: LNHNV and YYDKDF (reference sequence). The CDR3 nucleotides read TGTGCCACCAGCCTGACTGGGTATCAAGAGACCCAGTACTTC. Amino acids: CATSLTGYQETQYF.

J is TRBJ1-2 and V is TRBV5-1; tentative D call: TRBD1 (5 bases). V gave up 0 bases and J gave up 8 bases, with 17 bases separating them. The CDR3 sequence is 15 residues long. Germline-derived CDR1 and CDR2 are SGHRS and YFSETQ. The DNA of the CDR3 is TGCGCCAGCAGCTTGGAATTTGCAGGGTTATCGGGCTACACCTTC. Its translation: CASSLEFAGLSGYTF.

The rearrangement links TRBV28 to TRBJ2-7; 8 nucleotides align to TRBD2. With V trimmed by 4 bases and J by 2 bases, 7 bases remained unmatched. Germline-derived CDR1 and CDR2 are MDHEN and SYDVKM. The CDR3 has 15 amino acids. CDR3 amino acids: CASSSSGSPTYEQYF. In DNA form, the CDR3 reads TGTGCCAGCAGTTCCAGCGGGAGTCCCACCTACGAGCAGTACTTC.

CDR3 DNA sequence: TGCGCCAGCAGCCTGAAGACAGGGGCCTCCTATGGCTACACCTTC. Residues: CASSLKTGASYGYTF. V and J are TRBV4-1 and TRBJ1-2, with 8 bases aligning to TRBD1. Trimming at V came to 4 bases and at J to 4 bases, leaving 8 bases not matched to a gene. This CDR3 has 15 residues. Germline loops: CDR1 MGHRA, CDR2 YSYEKL.